A selection of T cell receptor beta chains follows, all from one sample in a study of cytomegalovirus exposure and HLA in healthy donors. The assay was immunoSEQ multiplex PCR, and TCRdb's table has in-frame clones only and misses some. The sample contains roughly 100,000 clones, under 85% of which appear only once. Sequences were obtained from PBMCs. The receptors stem from a man aged 35 to 55 in good health and CMV-seronegative. Both conserved end residues are part of each CDR3. D genes are given only for firm matches. A row's size may be missing; if present it is once, few, many or a size class.

. TRBJ2-7 . TRBV5-6 CASSVQGPLSYEQYF TGTGCCAGCAGCGTTCAGGGTCCACTATCCTACGAGCAGTACTTC
. TRBJ2-7 . TRBV28 CASTGYSYEQYF TGTGCCAGCACCGGGTACTCCTACGAGCAGTACTTC
. TRBJ2-7 TRBD1 TRBV28 CASSGTGSYEQYF TGTGCCAGCAGTGGGACAGGGTCCTACGAGCAGTACTTC
. TRBJ1-1 . TRBV19 CASSAGSRFAFF TGTGCCAGTAGCGCAGGGTCCCGCTTTGCTTTCTTT
. TRBJ1-2 . TRBV7-8 CASSLVGGFGYTF TGTGCCAGCAGCTTAGTGGGGGGGTTCGGCTACACCTTC
. TRBJ1-3 . TRBV19 CASSPYEASGNTIYF TGTGCCAGTAGCCCATACGAAGCATCTGGAAACACCATATATTTT
. TRBJ2-7 TRBD2 TRBV10-3 CAISDRGSRARGYEQYF TGTGCCATCAGTGACCGTGGGAGCAGGGCGCGGGGGTACGAGCAGTACTTC
. TRBJ2-1 TRBD2 TRBV7-9 CASQPSGIYEQFF TGTGCCAGCCAGCCTAGCGGGATATATGAGCAGTTCTTC
few TRBJ1-5 . TRBV28 CASSPTGLGNQPQHF TGTGCCAGCAGTCCTACAGGGCTTGGCAATCAGCCCCAGCATTTT
once TRBJ1-3 . TRBV5-1 CASSLAGAADGNTIYF TGCGCCAGCAGCTTGGCAGGGGCTGCGGATGGAAACACCATATATTTT
. TRBJ2-7 . TRBV7-2 CASSSPRGVYEQYF TGTGCCAGCAGCTCCCCACGAGGTGTATACGAGCAGTACTTC
. TRBJ1-5 . TRBV28 CASSLYVDNYQPQHF TGTGCCAGCAGTTTATATGTGGACAACTATCAGCCCCAGCATTTT
. TRBJ1-3 TRBD1 TRBV10-3 CAISEPFGTGGGTIYF TGTGCCATCAGTGAACCATTCGGGACAGGGGGCGGCACCATATATTTT
. TRBJ2-7 . TRBV11-2 CASSLGARYEQYF TGTGCCAGCAGCTTGGGGGCGCGCTACGAGCAGTACTTC
few TRBJ2-7 TRBD2 TRBV9 CASSLPGGEQYF TGTGCCAGCAGCCTTCCGGGAGGGGAGCAGTACTTC
. TRBJ1-5 TRBD1 TRBV7-9 CASSPGQGNQPQHF TGTGCCAGCAGCCCGGGACAGGGGAATCAGCCCCAGCATTTT
. TRBJ1-6 TRBD1 TRBV5-4 CASRPGTGDNSPLHF TGTGCCAGCAGGCCCGGGACAGGGGATAATTCACCCCTCCACTTT